This is a list of T cell receptor beta chains from one sample in a study of cytomegalovirus exposure and HLA in healthy donors. Assay: immunoSEQ multiplex PCR; the TCRdb copy retains only in-frame clones and omits some. The sample shows about 190,000 clones, approximately 85% of them seen only once. What was sequenced was PBMCs. The receptors here all came from a man aged 18 to 29 in good health and CMV-seronegative. The CDR3 runs from the conserved cysteine through the conserved F or W. The D gene is left open where the match is weak. Some rows have no size entry. The others give once, few or many, or a class for an expanded clone.

cdr3_nt: TGTGCCAGCAGAGAAACAGCTCTTTTAGCGGGAGGCGACGAGCAGTACTTC
cdr3_aa: CASRETALLAGGDEQYF
d_call: TRBD2
clone_size: NA
v_call: TRBV28
j_call: TRBJ2-7

cdr3_nt: TGTGCCAGCAGCCAAGACCGAGATGCGGATTATGGCTACACCTTC
cdr3_aa: CASSQDRDADYGYTF
d_call: NA
clone_size: NA
v_call: TRBV4-2
j_call: TRBJ1-2

cdr3_nt: TGTGCCAATTCTGGGACAACCCAGGAGACCCAGTACTTC
cdr3_aa: CANSGTTQETQYF
d_call: NA
clone_size: NA
v_call: TRBV28
j_call: TRBJ2-5

cdr3_nt: TGTGCCAGTACCCCATCTGACGGGACAAAATCCTACGAGCAGTACTTC
cdr3_aa: CASTPSDGTKSYEQYF
d_call: NA
clone_size: many
v_call: TRBV19
j_call: TRBJ2-7

cdr3_nt: TGCGCCAGCAGCTTGGCTGGGAGAAGCGAAGAGACCCAGTACTTC
cdr3_aa: CASSLAGRSEETQYF
d_call: NA
clone_size: NA
v_call: TRBV5-1
j_call: TRBJ2-5

cdr3_nt: TGCACCATGACAGGACTCGGCACTGAAGCTTTCTTT
cdr3_aa: CTMTGLGTEAFF
d_call: NA
clone_size: NA
v_call: TRBV29-1
j_call: TRBJ1-1

cdr3_nt: TGCAGCGTTGAAGCAGGGGGCAATGAGCAGTTCTTC
cdr3_aa: CSVEAGGNEQFF
d_call: TRBD1
clone_size: NA
v_call: TRBV29-1
j_call: TRBJ2-1

cdr3_nt: TGTGCCAGCTCACTGGGACAGGGGGCAAGAGATACGCAGTATTTT
cdr3_aa: CASSLGQGARDTQYF
d_call: TRBD1
clone_size: NA
v_call: TRBV18
j_call: TRBJ2-3

cdr3_nt: TGTGCCAGCAGCCAAGCCGGACAGGCGGGGAACACTGAAGCTTTCTTT
cdr3_aa: CASSQAGQAGNTEAFF
d_call: TRBD1
clone_size: few
v_call: TRBV14
j_call: TRBJ1-1

cdr3_nt: TGTGCCAGCAGCTTAGCGCGGCTAGCGGGAGCCCCCTCCTACAATGAGCAGTTCTTC
cdr3_aa: CASSLARLAGAPSYNEQFF
d_call: TRBD2
clone_size: NA
v_call: TRBV7-2
j_call: TRBJ2-1

cdr3_nt: TGTGCCAGCAGCTTAGGGCCCGACAGGGGCGAGCAGTACTTC
cdr3_aa: CASSLGPDRGEQYF
d_call: TRBD1
clone_size: NA
v_call: TRBV7-2
j_call: TRBJ2-7

cdr3_nt: TGCGCCAGCAGCCAAGATGGGCTCGGACTAGCGGGCCAAGAGACCCAGTACTTC
cdr3_aa: CASSQDGLGLAGQETQYF
d_call: TRBD2
clone_size: NA
v_call: TRBV4-1
j_call: TRBJ2-5

cdr3_nt: TGTGCCAGCAGCCCGGCCGTGGAGAATACGCAGTATTTT
cdr3_aa: CASSPAVENTQYF
d_call: NA
clone_size: NA
v_call: TRBV14
j_call: TRBJ2-3

cdr3_nt: TGTGCCAGCAGTTTATTTGGGGGGACTGAAGCTTTCTTT
cdr3_aa: CASSLFGGTEAFF
d_call: NA
clone_size: NA
v_call: TRBV27
j_call: TRBJ1-1

cdr3_nt: TGTGCCAGCAAGGGGGTTGGGGAGTCAAGGAATGAGCAGTTCTTC
cdr3_aa: CASKGVGESRNEQFF
d_call: NA
clone_size: NA
v_call: TRBV6-6
j_call: TRBJ2-1